This TCR beta chain derives from a study of blood T cell repertoires in COVID-19. Looking at the study overall: The origin of the acute and convalescent COVID-19 samples was the United States, Italy and Spain. Nucleic acid was either cDNA or gDNA, and it came from T cells, B-cell-depleted T cells, or PBMCs.

In the source study's methods: Estimation of nucleated cell counts relied on the amplification of reference gene primers. Measured with immunoSEQ multiplex PCR; TCRdb has only the in-frame clones, and not every one. The D gene and trimming were derived from the DNA, and the V and J assignments and clone size from that table. The sample lists about 240,000 clones, 75% to 85% occurring once. This CDR3 is built from 15 residues. The junction had 4 bases not matched to a gene; V was cut back by 0 bases and J by 7 bases. Looked up from germline, CDR1 is KGHSH and CDR2 is LQKENI. The chain combines TRBV18 with TRBJ1-2; 11 nucleotides line up with TRBD1. The specimen was peripheral blood. The receptor comes from a woman between 65 and 79 years old with acute or convalescent COVID-19. CDR3: CASSPPGQGASGYTF. The CDR3, as DNA: TGTGCCAGCTCACCACCAGGACAGGGGGCGAGTGGCTACACCTTC. The full variable domain, its missing parts supplied by reference TRBV18 and TRBJ1-2, is NAGVMQNPRHLVRRRGQEARLRCSPMKGHSHVYWYRQLPEEGLKFMVYLQKENIIDESGMPKERFSAEFPKEGPSILRIQQVVRGDSAAYFCASSPPGQGASGYTFGSGTRLTVV.